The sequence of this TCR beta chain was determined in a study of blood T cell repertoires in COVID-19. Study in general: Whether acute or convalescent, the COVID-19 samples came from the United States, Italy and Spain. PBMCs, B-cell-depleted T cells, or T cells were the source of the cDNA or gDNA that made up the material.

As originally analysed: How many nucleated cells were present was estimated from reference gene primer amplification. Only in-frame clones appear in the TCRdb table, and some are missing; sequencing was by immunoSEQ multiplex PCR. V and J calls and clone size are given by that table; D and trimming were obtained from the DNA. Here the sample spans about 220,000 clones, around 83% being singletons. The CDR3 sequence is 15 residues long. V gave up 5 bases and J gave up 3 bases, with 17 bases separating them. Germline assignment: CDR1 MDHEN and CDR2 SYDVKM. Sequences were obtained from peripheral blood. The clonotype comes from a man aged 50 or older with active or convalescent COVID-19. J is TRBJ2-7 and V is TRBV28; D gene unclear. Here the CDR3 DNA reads TGTGCCAGCAGTCCCCCTGGGCTAAACCTCTACGAGCAGTACGTC. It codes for CASSPPGLNLYEQYV.